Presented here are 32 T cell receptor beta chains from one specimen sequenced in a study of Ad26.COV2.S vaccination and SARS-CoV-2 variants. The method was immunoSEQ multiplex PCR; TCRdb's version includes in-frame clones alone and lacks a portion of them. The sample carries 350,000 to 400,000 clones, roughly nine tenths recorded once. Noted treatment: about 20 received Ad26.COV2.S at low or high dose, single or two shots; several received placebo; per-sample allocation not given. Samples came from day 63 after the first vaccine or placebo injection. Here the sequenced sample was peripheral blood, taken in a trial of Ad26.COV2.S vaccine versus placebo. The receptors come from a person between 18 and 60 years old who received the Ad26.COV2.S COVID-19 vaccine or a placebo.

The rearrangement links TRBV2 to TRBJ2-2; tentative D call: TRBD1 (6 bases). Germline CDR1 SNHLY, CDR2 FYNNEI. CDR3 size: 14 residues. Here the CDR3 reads CASRDTTNTGELFF. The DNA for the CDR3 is TGTGCATCCCGGGACACTACGAACACCGGGGAGCTGTTTTTT.

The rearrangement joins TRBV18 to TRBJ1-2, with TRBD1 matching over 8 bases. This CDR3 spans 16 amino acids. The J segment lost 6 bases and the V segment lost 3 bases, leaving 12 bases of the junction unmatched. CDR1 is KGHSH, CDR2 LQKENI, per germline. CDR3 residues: CASSPLSGQGEHGYTF. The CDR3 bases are TGTGCCAGCTCACCCCTCTCCGGACAGGGAGAGCATGGCTACACCTTC.

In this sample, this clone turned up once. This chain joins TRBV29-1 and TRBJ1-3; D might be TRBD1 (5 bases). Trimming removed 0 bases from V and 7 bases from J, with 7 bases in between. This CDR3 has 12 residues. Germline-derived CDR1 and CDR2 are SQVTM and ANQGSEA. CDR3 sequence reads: CSVEDWGNTIYF. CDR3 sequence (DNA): TGCAGCGTTGAAGATTGGGGGAACACCATATATTTT.

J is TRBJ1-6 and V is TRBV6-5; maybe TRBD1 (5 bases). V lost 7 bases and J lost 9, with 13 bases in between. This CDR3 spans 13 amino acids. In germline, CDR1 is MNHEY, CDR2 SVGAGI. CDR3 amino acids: CASTVVGGSPLHF. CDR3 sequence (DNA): TGTGCCAGCACCGTCGTGGGGGGTTCACCCCTCCACTTT.

The CDR3 coding sequence is TGCGCCAGCAGCCCCTTTCAGGGGTCGGGACCCTACAACACTGAAGCTTTCTTT. As protein: CASSPFQGSGPYNTEAFF. The rearrangement uses TRBV4-1 and TRBJ1-1, with D maybe TRBD1 (6 bases). V was clipped by 4 bases and J by 2 bases, with 23 bases between them. This CDR3 comprises 18 residues. Looked up from germline, CDR1 is MGHRA and CDR2 is YSYEKL.

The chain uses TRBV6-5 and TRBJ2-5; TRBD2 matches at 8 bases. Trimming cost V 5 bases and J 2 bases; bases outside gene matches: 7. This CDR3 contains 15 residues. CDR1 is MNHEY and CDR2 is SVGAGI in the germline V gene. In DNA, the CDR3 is TGTGCCAGCAGTCCCACCGGGGGGGCTCAAGAGACCCAGTACTTC. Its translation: CASSPTGGAQETQYF.

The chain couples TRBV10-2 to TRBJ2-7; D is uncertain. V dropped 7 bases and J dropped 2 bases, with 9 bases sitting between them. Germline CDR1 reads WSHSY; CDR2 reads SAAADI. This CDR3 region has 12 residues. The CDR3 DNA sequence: TGCGCCAGCAAGGAGAGTACCTACGAGCAGTACTTC. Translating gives CASKESTYEQYF.

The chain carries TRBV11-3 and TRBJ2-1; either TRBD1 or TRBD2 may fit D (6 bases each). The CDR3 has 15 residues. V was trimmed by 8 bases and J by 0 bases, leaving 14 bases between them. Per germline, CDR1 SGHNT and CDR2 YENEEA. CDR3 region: CASSGAETSYNEQFF. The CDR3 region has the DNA TGTGCCAGCTCGGGGGCGGAGACCTCCTACAATGAGCAGTTCTTC.

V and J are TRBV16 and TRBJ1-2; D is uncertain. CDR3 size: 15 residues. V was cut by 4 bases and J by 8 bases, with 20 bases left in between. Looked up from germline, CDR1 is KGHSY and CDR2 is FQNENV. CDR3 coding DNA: TGTGCCAGCAGCCTCGAGGGTGTTGGGAGGAACGGCTACACCTTC. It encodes CASSLEGVGRNGYTF.

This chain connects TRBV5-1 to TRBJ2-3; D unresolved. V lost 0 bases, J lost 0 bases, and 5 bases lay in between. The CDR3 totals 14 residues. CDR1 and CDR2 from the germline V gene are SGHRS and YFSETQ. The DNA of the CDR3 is TGCGCCAGCAGCTTGGAATATAGCACAGATACGCAGTATTTT. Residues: CASSLEYSTDTQYF.

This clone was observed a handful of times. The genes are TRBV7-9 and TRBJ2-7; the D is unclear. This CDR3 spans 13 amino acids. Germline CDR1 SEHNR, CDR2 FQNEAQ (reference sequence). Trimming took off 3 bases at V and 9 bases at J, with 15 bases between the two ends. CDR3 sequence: CASSFNSHLVQYF. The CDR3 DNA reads TGTGCCAGCAGCTTCAACTCGCACTTAGTGCAGTACTTC.

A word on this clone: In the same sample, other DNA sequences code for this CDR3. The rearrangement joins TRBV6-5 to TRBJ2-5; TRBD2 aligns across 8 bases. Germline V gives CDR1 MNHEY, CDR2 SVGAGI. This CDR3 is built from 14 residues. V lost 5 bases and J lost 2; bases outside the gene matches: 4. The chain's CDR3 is CASSPGGRQETQYF. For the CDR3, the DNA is TGTGCCAGCAGTCCGGGGGGGAGGCAAGAGACCCAGTACTTC.

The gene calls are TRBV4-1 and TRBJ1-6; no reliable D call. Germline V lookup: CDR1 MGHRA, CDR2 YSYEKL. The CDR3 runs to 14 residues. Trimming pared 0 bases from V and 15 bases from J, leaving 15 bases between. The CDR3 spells CASSQEGVALRLHF. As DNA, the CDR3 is TGCGCCAGCAGCCAAGAAGGAGTAGCGCTGCGCCTCCACTTT.

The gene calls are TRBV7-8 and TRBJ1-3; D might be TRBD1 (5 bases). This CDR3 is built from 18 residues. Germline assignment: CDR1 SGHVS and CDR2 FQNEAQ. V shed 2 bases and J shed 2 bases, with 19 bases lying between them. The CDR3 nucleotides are TGTGCCAGCAGCTTAAGGGGACTCGCTCAAGAGGCTGGAAACACCATATATTTT. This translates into CASSLRGLAQEAGNTIYF.

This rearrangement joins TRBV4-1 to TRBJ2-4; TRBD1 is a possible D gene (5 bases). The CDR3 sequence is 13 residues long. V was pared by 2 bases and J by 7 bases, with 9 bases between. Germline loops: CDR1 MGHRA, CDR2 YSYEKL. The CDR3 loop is CASSQQGWNIQYF. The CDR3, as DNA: TGCGCCAGCAGCCAACAGGGATGGAACATTCAGTACTTC.

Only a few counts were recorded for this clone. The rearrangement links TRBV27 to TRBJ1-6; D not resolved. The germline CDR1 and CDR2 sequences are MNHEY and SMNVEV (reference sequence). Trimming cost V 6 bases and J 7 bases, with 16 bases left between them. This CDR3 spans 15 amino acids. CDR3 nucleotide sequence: TGTGCCAGCAGGGTTGACCCGGCCAGAAATTCACCCCTCCACTTT. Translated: CASRVDPARNSPLHF.

CDR3 nucleotides: TGTGCCAGTAGTATAGTTGGTGACGGAGAAGCTTTCTTT. It specifies CASSIVGDGEAFF. This chain joins TRBV19 and TRBJ1-1, with D unclear. The CDR3 spans 13 residues. Germline loops: CDR1 LNHDA, CDR2 SQIVND (reference sequence). Trimming took 1 base from V and 8 from J, leaving 11 bases between them.

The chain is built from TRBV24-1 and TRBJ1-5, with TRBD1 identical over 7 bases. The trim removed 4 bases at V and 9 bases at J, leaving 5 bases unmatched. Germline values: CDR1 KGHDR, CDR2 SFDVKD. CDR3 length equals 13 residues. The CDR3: CATSDWTGGPQHF. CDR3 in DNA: TGTGCCACCAGTGACTGGACAGGCGGGCCCCAGCATTTT.

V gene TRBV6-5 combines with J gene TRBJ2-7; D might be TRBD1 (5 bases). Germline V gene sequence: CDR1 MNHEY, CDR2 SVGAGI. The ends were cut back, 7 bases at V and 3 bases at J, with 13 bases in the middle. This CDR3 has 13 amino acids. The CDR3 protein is CASTAGQGYEQYF. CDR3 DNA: TGTGCCAGCACCGCCGGGCAGGGCTACGAGCAGTACTTC.

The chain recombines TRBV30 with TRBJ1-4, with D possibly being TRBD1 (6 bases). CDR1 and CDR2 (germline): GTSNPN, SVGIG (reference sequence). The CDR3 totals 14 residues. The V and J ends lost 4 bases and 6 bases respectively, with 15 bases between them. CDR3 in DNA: TGTGCCTGGACCCGAGGGGGGGGTGATGAAAAACTGTTTTTT. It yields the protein CAWTRGGGDEKLFF. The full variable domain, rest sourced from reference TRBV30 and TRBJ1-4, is SQTIHQWPATLVQPVGSPLSLECTVEGTSNPNLYWYRQAAGRGLQLLFYSVGIGQISSEVPQNLSASRPQDRQFILSSKKLLLSDSGFYLCAWTRGGGDEKLFFGSGTQLSVL.

CDR3 in DNA: TGTGCCAGCAGTCGCCTGTTTGGACAGGGGAACACCGGGGAGCTGTTTTTT. This encodes CASSRLFGQGNTGELFF. The chain recombines TRBV6-6 with TRBJ2-2; TRBD1 matches 8 bases. CDR1 and CDR2 (germline): MNHNY, SVGAGI (reference sequence). CDR3 length: 17 residues. V was pared by 5 bases and J by 1 base, with 9 bases of the junction left unmatched.

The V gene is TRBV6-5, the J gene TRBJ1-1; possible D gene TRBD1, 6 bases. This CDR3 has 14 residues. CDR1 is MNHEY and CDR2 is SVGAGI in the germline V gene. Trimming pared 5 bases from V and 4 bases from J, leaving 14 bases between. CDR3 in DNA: TGTGCCAGCAGTACCGGGACATTCATCACTGAAGCTTTCTTT. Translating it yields CASSTGTFITEAFF.

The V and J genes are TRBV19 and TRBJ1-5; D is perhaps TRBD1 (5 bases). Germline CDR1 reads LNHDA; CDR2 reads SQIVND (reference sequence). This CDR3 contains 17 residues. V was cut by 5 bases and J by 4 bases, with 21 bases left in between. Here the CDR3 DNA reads TGTGCCAGTAGTCAGATCAGGGACTGGCTGGGGAATCAGCCCCAGCATTTT. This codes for CASSQIRDWLGNQPQHF.

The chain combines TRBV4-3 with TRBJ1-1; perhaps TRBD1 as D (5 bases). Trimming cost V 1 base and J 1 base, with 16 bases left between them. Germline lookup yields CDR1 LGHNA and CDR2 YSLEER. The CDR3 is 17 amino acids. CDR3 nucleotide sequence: TGCGCCAGCAGCCAAGTCTCAGGGTTTGGGCCGAACACTGAAGCTTTCTTT. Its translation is CASSQVSGFGPNTEAFF.

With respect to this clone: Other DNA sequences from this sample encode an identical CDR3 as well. Here the CDR3 DNA reads TGTGCCAGCAGTGAAGCGAGGGGAGAAAAACTGTTTTTT. The encoded protein is CASSEARGEKLFF. The chain employs TRBV6-1 and TRBJ1-4, with a weak D call TRBD1 (5 bases). Trimming stripped 0 bases from V and 8 bases from J, with 7 bases between. The germline V gene encodes CDR1 MNHNS and CDR2 SASEGT. The CDR3 runs to 13 residues.

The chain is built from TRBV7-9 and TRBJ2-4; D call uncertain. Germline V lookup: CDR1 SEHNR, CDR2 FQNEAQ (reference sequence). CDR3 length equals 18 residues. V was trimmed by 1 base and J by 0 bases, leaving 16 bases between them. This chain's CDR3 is CASSLVPTEKLAKNIQYF. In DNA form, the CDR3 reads TGTGCCAGCAGCTTAGTGCCCACAGAGAAACTAGCCAAAAACATTCAGTACTTC.

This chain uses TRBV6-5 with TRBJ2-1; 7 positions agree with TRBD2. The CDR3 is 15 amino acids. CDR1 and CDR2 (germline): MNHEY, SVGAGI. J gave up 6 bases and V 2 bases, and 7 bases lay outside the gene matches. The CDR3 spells CASSYGVAGTNEQFF. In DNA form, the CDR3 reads TGTGCCAGCAGTTACGGTGTAGCGGGTACCAATGAGCAGTTCTTC.

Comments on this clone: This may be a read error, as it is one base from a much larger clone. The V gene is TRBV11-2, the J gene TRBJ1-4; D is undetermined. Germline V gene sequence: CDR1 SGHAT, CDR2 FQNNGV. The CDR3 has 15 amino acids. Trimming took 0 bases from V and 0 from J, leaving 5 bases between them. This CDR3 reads CASSLDVTTNEKLFF. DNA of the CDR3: TGTGCCAGCAGCTTAGACGTCACAACTAATGAAAAACTGTTTTTT.

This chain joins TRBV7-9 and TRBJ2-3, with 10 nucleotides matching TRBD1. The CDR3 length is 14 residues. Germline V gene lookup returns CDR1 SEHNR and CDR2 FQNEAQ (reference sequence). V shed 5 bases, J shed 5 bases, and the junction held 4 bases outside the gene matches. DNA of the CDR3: TGTGCCAGCAGCCGACAGGGGGCAAGAGATACGCAGTATTTT. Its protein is CASSRQGARDTQYF.

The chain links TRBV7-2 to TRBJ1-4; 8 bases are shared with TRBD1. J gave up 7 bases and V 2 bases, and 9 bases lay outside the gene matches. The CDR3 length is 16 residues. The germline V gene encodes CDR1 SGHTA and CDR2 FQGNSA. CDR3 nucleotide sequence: TGTGCCAGCAGCTTAAACGGGCAGGGGGCCGGTGAAAAACTGTTTTTT. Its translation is CASSLNGQGAGEKLFF.

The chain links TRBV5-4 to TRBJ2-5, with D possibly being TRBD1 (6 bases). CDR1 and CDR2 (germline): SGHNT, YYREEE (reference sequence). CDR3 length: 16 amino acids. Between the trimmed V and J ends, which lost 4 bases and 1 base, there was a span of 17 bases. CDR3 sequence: CASSLIGQLIQETQYF. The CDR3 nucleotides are TGTGCCAGCAGCCTGATAGGACAGCTGATCCAAGAGACCCAGTACTTC. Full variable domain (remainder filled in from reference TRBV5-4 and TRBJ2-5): ETGVTQSPTHLIKTRGQQVTLRCSSQSGHNTVSWYQQALGQGPQFIFQYYREEENGRGNFPPRFSGLQFPNYSSELNVNALELDDSALYLCASSLIGQLIQETQYFGPGTRLLVL.

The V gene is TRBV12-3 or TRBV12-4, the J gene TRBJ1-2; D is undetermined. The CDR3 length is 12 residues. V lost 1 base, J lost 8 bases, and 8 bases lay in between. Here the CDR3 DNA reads TGTGCCAGCAGTTTAGTGGTGGGCGGCTACACCTTC. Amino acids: CASSLVVGGYTF.